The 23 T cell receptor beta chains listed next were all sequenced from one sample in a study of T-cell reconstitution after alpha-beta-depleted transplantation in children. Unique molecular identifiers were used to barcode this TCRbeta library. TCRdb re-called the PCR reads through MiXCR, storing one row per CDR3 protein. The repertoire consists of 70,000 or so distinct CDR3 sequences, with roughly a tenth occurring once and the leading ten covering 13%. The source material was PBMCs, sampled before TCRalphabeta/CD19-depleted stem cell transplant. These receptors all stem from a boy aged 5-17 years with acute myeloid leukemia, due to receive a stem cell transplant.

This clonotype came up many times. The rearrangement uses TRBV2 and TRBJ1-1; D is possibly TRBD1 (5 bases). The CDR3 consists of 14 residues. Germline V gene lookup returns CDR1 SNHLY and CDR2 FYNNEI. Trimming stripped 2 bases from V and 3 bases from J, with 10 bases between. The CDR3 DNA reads TGTGCCAGCAGTGAACGGCCAGGGCACACTGAAGCTTTCTTT. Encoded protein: CASSERPGHTEAFF.

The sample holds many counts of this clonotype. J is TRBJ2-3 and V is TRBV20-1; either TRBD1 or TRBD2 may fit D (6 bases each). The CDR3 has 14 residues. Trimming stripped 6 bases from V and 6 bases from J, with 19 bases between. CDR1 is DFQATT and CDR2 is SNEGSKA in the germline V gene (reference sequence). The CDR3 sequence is CSAKGGRGGDTQYF. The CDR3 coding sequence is TGCAGTGCCAAAGGGGGGCGGGGAGGCGATACGCAGTATTTT.

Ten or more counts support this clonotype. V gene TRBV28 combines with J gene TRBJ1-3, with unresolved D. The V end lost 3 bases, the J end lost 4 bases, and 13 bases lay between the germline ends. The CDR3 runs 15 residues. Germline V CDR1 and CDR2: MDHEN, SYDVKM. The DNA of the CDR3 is TGTGCCAGCAGTTTTCAGAGCCGACCCGGAAACACCATATATTTT. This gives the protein CASSFQSRPGNTIYF.

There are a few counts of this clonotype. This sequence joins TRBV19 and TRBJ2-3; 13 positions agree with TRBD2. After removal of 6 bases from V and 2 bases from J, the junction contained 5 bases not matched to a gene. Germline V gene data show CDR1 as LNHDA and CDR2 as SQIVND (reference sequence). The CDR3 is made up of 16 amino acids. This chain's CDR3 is CASRRTSGGHTDTQYF. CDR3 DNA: TGTGCCAGTAGGCGGACTAGCGGGGGTCACACAGATACGCAGTATTTT. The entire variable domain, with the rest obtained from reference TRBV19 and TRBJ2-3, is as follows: DGGITQSPKYLFRKEGQNVTLSCEQNLNHDAMYWYRQDPGQGLRLIYYSQIVNDFQKGDIAEGYSVSREKKESFPLTVTSAQKNPTAFYLCASRRTSGGHTDTQYFGPGTRLTVL.

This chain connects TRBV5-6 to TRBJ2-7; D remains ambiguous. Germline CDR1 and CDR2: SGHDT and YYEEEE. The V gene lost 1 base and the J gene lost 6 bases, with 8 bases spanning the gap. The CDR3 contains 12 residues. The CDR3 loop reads CASSLFGAEQYF. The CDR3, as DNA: TGTGCCAGCAGCTTGTTTGGAGCCGAGCAGTACTTC.

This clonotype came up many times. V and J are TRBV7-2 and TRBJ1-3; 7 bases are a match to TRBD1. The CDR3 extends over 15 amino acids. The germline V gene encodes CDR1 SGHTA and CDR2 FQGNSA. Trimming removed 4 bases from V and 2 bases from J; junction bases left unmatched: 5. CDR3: CASSWGQSAGNTIYF. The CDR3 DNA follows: TGTGCCAGCAGCTGGGGACAGTCTGCTGGAAACACCATATATTTT. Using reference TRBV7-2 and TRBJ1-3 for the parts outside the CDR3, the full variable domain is GAGVSQSPSNKVTEKGKDVELRCDPISGHTALYWYRQSLGQGLEFLIYFQGNSAPDKSGLPSDRFSAERTGGSVSTLTIQRTQQEDSAVYLCASSWGQSAGNTIYFGEGSWLTVV.

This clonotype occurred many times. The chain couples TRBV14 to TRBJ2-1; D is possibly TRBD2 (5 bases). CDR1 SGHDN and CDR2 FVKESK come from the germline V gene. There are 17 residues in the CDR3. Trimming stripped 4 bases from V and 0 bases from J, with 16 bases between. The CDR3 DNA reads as TGTGCCAGCAGCCTTCTGGTGGGGAGCCGCTCCTACAATGAGCAGTTCTTC. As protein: CASSLLVGSRSYNEQFF.

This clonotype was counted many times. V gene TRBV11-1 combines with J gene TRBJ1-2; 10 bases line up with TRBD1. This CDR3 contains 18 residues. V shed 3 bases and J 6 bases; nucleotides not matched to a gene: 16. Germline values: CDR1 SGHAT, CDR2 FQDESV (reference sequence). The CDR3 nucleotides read TGTGCCAGCAGCTTGAGAGTCATCCCGGGACAGGGGTCGGATGGCTACACCTTC. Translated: CASSLRVIPGQGSDGYTF.

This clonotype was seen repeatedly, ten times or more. CDR3 coding DNA: TGTGCCAGCAGCCTCCGGGCGAGCAGCAATCAGCCCCAGCATTTT. Translated, it gives CASSLRASSNQPQHF. This chain joins TRBV7-2 and TRBJ1-5; D gene ambiguous. This CDR3 is built from 15 residues. Germline V gene lookup returns CDR1 SGHTA and CDR2 FQGNSA. Trimming cost V 5 bases and J 1 base, with 12 bases left between them.

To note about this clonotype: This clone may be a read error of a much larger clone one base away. The CDR3 DNA follows: TGTGCCAGCAGCCTGAAGACAGTGATCAATGAGCAGTTCTTC. Translation: CASSLKTVINEQFF. This chain uses TRBV12-3 or TRBV12-4 with TRBJ2-1; possible D gene TRBD1, 5 bases. V lost 6 bases, J lost 6 bases, and 15 bases lay in between. The CDR3 covers 14 residues.

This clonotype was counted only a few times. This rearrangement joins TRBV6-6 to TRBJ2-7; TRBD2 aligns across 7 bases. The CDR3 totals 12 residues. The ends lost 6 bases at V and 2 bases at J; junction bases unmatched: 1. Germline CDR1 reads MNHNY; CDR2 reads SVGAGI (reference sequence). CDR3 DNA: TGTGCCAGCAGCGGGACTACCTACGAGCAGTACTTC. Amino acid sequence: CASSGTTYEQYF.

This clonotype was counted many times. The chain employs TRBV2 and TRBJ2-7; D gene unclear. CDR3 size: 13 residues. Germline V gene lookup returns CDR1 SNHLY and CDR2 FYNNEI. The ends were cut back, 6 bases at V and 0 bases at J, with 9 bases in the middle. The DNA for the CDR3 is TGTGCCAGCAGCTGGTCGAGCTCCTACGAGCAGTACGTC. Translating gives CASSWSSSYEQYV.

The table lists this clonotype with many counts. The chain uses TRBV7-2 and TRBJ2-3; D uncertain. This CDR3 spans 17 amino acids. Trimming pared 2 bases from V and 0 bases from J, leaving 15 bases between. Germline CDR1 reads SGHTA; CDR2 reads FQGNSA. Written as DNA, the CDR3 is TGTGCCAGCAGCTTAAACGCCTGGACGACTAGCACAGATACGCAGTATTTT. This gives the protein CASSLNAWTTSTDTQYF.

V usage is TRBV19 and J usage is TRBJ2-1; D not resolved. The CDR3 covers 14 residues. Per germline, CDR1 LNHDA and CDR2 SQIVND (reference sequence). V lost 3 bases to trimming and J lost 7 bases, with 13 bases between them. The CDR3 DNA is TGTGCCAGTAGTATTACCCCCCAACCGAATGAGCAGTTCTTC. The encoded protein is CASSITPQPNEQFF.

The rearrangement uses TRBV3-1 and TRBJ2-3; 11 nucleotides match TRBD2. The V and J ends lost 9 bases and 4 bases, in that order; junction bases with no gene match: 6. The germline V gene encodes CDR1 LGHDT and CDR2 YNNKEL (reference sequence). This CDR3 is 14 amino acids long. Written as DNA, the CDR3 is TGTGCCAGTACGACTAGCGGGGAACCAGATACGCAGTATTTT. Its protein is CASTTSGEPDTQYF.

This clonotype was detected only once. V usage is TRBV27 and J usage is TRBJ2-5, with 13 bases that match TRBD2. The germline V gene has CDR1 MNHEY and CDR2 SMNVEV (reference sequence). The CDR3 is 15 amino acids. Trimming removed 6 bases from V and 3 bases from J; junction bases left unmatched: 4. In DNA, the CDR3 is TGTGCCAGCAGCTGGGGGACTAGCGGGGAAGAGACCCAGTACTTC. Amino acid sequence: CASSWGTSGEETQYF.

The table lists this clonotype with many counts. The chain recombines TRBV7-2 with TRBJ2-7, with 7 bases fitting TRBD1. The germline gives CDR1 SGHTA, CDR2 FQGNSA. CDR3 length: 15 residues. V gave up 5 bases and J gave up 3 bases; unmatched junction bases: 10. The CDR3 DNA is TGTGCCAGCAGCCCTCCCCCAAGGGGGCGCTACGAGCAGTACTTC. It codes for CASSPPPRGRYEQYF.

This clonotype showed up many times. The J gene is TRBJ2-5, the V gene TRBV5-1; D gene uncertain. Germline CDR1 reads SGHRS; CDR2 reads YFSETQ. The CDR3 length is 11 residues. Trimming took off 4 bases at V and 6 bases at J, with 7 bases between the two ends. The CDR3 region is CASSPSKTQYF. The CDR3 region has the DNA TGCGCCAGCAGCCCGTCAAAGACCCAGTACTTC.

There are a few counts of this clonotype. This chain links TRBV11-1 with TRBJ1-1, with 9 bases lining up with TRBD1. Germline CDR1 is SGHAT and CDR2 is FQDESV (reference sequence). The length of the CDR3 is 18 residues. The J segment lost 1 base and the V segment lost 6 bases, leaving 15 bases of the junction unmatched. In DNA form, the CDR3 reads TGTGCCAGCAGTTCTCCTCGGGACAGGGTTAGACGGAACACTGAAGCTTTCTTT. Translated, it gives CASSSPRDRVRRNTEAFF.

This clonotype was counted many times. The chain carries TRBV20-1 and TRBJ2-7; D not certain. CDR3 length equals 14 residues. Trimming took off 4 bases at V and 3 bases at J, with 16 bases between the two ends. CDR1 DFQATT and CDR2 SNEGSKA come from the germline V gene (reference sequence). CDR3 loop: CSANRLQRHYEQYF. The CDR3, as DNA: TGCAGTGCTAATCGTCTTCAGCGCCACTACGAGCAGTACTTC.

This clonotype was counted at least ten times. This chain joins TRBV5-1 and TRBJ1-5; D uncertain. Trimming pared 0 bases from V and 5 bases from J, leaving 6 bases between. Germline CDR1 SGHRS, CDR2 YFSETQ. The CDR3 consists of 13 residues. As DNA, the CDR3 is TGCGCCAGCAGCTTGGCCCCCGATCAGCCCCAGCATTTT. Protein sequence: CASSLAPDQPQHF.

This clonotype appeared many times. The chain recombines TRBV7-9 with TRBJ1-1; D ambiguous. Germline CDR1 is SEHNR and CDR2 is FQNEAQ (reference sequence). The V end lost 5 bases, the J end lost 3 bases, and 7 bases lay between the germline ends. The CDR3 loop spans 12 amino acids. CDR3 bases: TGTGCCAGCAGCGCAGATTACACTGAAGCTTTCTTT. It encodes CASSADYTEAFF.

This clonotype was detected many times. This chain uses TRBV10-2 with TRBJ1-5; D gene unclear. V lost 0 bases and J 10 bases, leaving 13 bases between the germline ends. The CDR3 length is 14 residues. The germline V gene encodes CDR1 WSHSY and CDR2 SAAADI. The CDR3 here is CASSESSGKLPQHF. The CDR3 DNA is TGCGCCAGCAGTGAGTCCTCCGGCAAGTTACCCCAGCATTTT.